The 16 T cell receptor beta chains given below trace back to one sample, sequenced in a study of cytomegalovirus exposure and HLA in healthy donors. Primers included in the PCR were 60 Vbeta and 13 Jbeta primers. Some clones are missing from TCRdb's copy, which holds only in-frame ones; the method was immunoSEQ multiplex PCR. Altogether about 190,000 clones are present, 75% to 90% being singletons, with the ten largest covering 1.6%. Sequencing was done on a sample of PBMCs. These receptors all come from a man over 45 in good health and CMV-seronegative.

This chain links TRBV2 with TRBJ2-7; no reliable D call. This CDR3 region has 11 residues. Trimming took off 4 bases at V and 3 bases at J, with 4 bases between the two ends. Germline V lookup: CDR1 SNHLY, CDR2 FYNNEI. The DNA for the CDR3 is TGTGCCAGCAGTGGTCACTACGAGCAGTACTTC. Amino acids: CASSGHYEQYF. The complete variable domain, with remaining parts taken from reference TRBV2 and TRBJ2-7, reads EPEVTQTPSHQVTQMGQEVILRCVPISNHLYFYWYRQILGQKVEFLVSFYNNEISEKSEIFDDQFSVERPDGSNFTLKIRSTKLEDSAMYFCASSGHYEQYFGPGTRLTVT.

To note about this clone: The sample holds other DNA sequences that translate to the same CDR3. This chain uses TRBV7-2 with TRBJ1-6; D might be TRBD1 (6 bases). V lost 6 bases to trimming and J lost 5 bases, with 14 bases between them. This CDR3 is 15 amino acids long. Germline assignment: CDR1 SGHTA and CDR2 FQGNSA. CDR3 sequence reads: CASSEQGGNNSPLHF. CDR3 coding DNA: TGTGCCAGCAGTGAACAGGGTGGGAATAATTCACCCCTCCACTTT. Drawing the rest from reference TRBV7-2 and TRBJ1-6, the complete variable domain is GAGVSQSPSNKVTEKGKDVELRCDPISGHTALYWYRQSLGQGLEFLIYFQGNSAPDKSGLPSDRFSAERTGGSVSTLTIQRTQQEDSAVYLCASSEQGGNNSPLHFGNGTRLTVT.

This chain uses TRBV28 with TRBJ1-1; weak D call: TRBD1 (6 bases). V lost 6 bases, J lost 9 bases, and 26 bases lay in between. Germline V CDR1 and CDR2: MDHEN, SYDVKM. There are 16 residues in the CDR3. The CDR3 DNA follows: TGTGCCAGCAGCCCCACGGGGGGCGCGGGAGTGGGTAAAGCTTTCTTT. Its protein product is CASSPTGGAGVGKAFF.

The V and J genes are TRBV7-9 and TRBJ1-1; TRBD1 matches at 12 bases. The V gene's germline CDR1 is SEHNR and CDR2 FQNEAQ (reference sequence). V shed 6 bases, J shed 1 base, and the junction held 9 bases outside the gene matches. The CDR3 contains 17 residues. CDR3 loop: CASRNKGQGAGNTEAFF. CDR3 nucleotides: TGTGCCAGCAGGAACAAGGGACAGGGGGCGGGGAACACTGAAGCTTTCTTT.

The CDR3 sequence: CASSVQRGGLETQYF. CDR3 DNA: TGTGCCAGCAGTGTGCAGCGGGGGGGCCTTGAGACCCAGTACTTC. The chain has TRBV2 and TRBJ2-5, with 10 nucleotides matching TRBD2. Per the germline V gene, CDR1 is SNHLY and CDR2 is FYNNEI. V lost 4 bases and J lost 5; bases outside the gene matches: 7. The CDR3 runs 15 residues.

V usage is TRBV7-6 and J usage is TRBJ2-5; TRBD2 agrees at 10 bases. The CDR3 extends over 16 amino acids. Germline V gives CDR1 SGHVS, CDR2 FNYEAQ. Losses at the gene ends were 6 bases for V and 7 bases for J; bases not matched to a gene: 14. CDR3 protein: CASRQIGLAASGTQYF. Here the CDR3 DNA reads TGTGCCAGCAGGCAAATCGGACTAGCGGCCTCAGGGACCCAGTACTTC.

In its sample, this clone was seen a few times. The chain carries TRBV21-1 and TRBJ2-1; the table gives TRBD2 as D, unverified against the DNA. TRBV21-1 is deemed a pseudogene. The CDR3 is made up of 17 amino acids. The DNA of the CDR3 is TGTGCCAGCAGCAAAGATAGGACTAGCGGGCAGAACAATGAGCAGTTCTTC. This codes for CASSKDRTSGQNNEQFF.

The chain recombines TRBV5-1 with TRBJ2-1; 8 bases agree with TRBD2. The CDR3 is 15 residues long. CDR1 SGHRS and CDR2 YFSETQ come from the germline V gene. With 0 bases clipped from V and 4 bases from J, the junction kept 3 bases outside the gene matches. CDR3 protein: CASSLGTSGYNEQFF. The DNA for the CDR3 is TGCGCCAGCAGCTTGGGAACTAGCGGATACAATGAGCAGTTCTTC.

CDR3 sequence reads: CASSFYRSDTEAFF. DNA for the CDR3: TGTGCCAGCAGCTTCTACAGGAGTGACACTGAAGCTTTCTTT. The gene calls are TRBV6-1 and TRBJ1-1, with D possibly TRBD1 on 5 matching bases. The V end was cut by 6 bases, the J end by 3 bases, with 14 bases between. This CDR3 has 14 residues. The germline gives CDR1 MNHNS, CDR2 SASEGT.

The chain recombines TRBV6-5 with TRBJ2-5, with D hard to call. The V gene's germline CDR1 is MNHEY and CDR2 SVGAGI. This CDR3 has 14 amino acids. Between the trimmed V and J ends, which lost 5 bases and 1 base, there was a span of 11 bases. The CDR3 DNA is TGTGCCAGCAGTCCCCGACGGGTCCAAGAGACCCAGTACTTC. Protein: CASSPRRVQETQYF.

The chain has TRBV7-2 and TRBJ2-5; 8 positions agree with TRBD1. J lost 5 bases, V lost 4 bases, and 12 bases had no gene match. Germline lookup yields CDR1 SGHTA and CDR2 FQGNSA. The CDR3 length is 16 residues. The CDR3 coding sequence is TGTGCCAGCAGCTCTCAAATCGCAGGGGGCCGTGAGACCCAGTACTTC. It specifies CASSSQIAGGRETQYF.

The chain recombines TRBV5-1 with TRBJ2-1, with 16 bases aligning to TRBD2. Trimming at V came to 9 bases and at J to 7 bases, leaving 10 bases not matched to a gene. Germline CDR1 is SGHRS and CDR2 is YFSETQ. This CDR3 has 16 amino acids. CDR3 sequence (DNA): TGCGCCACCGGAGGCGGGACTAGCGGGAGGGGGAATGAGCAGTTCTTC. It specifies CATGGGTSGRGNEQFF.

J is TRBJ2-2 and V is TRBV10-3; 9 bases line up with TRBD2. The junction had 7 bases not matched to a gene; V was cut back by 4 bases and J by 7 bases. Germline V gene lookup returns CDR1 ENHRY and CDR2 SYGVKD. This CDR3 comprises 15 residues. CDR3 protein: CAISARGREGGELFF. CDR3 nucleotides: TGTGCCATCAGTGCCCGTGGGCGGGAGGGCGGGGAGCTGTTTTTT.

The V call is TRBV10-3, the J call TRBJ2-7; 9 bases fit TRBD1. Germline V gene lookup returns CDR1 ENHRY and CDR2 SYGVKD. This CDR3 comprises 14 residues. J was trimmed by 2 bases and V by 2 bases; bases with no gene match: 1. The CDR3 is CAISEGQGTYEQYF. The CDR3 coding sequence is TGTGCCATCAGTGAGGGACAGGGGACCTACGAGCAGTACTTC.

The chain links TRBV10-3 to TRBJ1-4; D call uncertain. V shed 3 bases and J shed 8 bases, with 16 bases lying between them. This CDR3 spans 15 amino acids. Germline assignment: CDR1 ENHRY and CDR2 SYGVKD. CDR3 sequence (DNA): TGTGCCATCAGTGACGGACTCAGGATCTGGGAAAAACTGTTTTTT. Its protein is CAISDGLRIWEKLFF.

The rearrangement joins TRBV2 to TRBJ2-7; TRBD2 aligns across 7 bases. J lost 6 bases, V lost 3 bases, and 14 bases had no gene match. Germline values: CDR1 SNHLY, CDR2 FYNNEI. The CDR3 runs to 16 residues. The CDR3 DNA follows: TGTGCCAGCAGTGATAAGTGGCTAGCGGTGGGTCCCGAGCAGTACTTC. It is translated as CASSDKWLAVGPEQYF.